This T cell receptor beta chain was captured in a study of T cells in Graves' hyperthyroidism and ophthalmopathy. On this clonotype itself: Its specificity is not known.

The TCR beta CDR3 regions underwent amplification using RNA transcripts as the source. Primed by the HTBI set, a first-round RT-PCR was run on the TCR CDR3. TCRdb re-analysed the multiplex PCR reads in MiXCR, keeping a single row per CDR3 protein. The sample contains fewer than 350,000 distinct CDR3 sequences, 18% of which appear only once. Germline V lookup: CDR1 MDHEN, CDR2 SYDVKM. CDR3 length: 13 amino acids. Trimming left V 10 bases short and J 9 bases short, with 19 bases between. General observations from the study: Ophthalmopathy prediction by the model preceded onset by a median roughly 6 months.

V usage is TRBV28 and J usage is TRBJ2-4; D is undetermined. The sample consisted of blood. The sequence was obtained from a woman aged 40 to 50 with Graves' ophthalmopathy. CDR3 coding DNA: TGTGCCATCTCCCTTGGGGTTCATAGCATTCAGTACTTC. Amino acid sequence: CAISLGVHSIQYF.